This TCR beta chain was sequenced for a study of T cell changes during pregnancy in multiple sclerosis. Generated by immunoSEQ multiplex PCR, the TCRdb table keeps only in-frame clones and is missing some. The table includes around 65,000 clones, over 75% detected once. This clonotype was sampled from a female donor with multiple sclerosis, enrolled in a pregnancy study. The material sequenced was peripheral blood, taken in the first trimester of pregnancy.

This CDR3 is CASSPPGAVLEQYF. CDR3 in DNA: TGTGCCAGCAGCCCGCCAGGGGCGGTTCTCGAGCAGTACTTC. The chain combines TRBV27 with TRBJ2-7, with D possibly matching TRBD1 (6 bases). The CDR3 is 14 residues long. Trimming took off 6 bases at V and 6 bases at J, with 18 bases between the two ends. CDR1 is MNHEY and CDR2 is SMNVEV in the germline V gene (reference sequence).